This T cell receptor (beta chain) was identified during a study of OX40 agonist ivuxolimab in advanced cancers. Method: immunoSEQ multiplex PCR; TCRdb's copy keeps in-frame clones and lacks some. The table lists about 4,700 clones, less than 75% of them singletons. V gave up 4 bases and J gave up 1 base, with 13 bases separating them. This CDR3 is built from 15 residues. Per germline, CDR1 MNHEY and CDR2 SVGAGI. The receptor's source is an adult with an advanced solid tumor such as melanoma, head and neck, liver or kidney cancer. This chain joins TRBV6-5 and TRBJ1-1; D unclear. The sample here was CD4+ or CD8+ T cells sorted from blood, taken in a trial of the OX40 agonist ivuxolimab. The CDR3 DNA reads TGTGCCAGCAGTTTAGACCAGTTCCGGAACACTGAAGCTTTCTTT. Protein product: CASSLDQFRNTEAFF.